This record concerns one TCR beta chain sequence. The sample is drawn from a study of blood T cell repertoires in COVID-19. Sequenced by immunoSEQ multiplex PCR; TCRdb stores in-frame clones only, minus some. Here the sample spans about 310,000 clones, around 90% being singletons. The CDR3 covers 13 residues. Germline values: CDR1 MNHEY, CDR2 SVGEGT. Deletions cut 5 bases from V and 8 bases from J, with 13 bases between. The sequenced sample was PBMCs or T cells enriched from blood (not recorded which). The sequence was obtained from a man in his sixties who had recovered from COVID-19. V is TRBV6-2 or TRBV6-3 and J is TRBJ1-3; D gene ambiguous. CDR3 coding DNA: TGTGCCAGCAGTGATCGGGTCTCAGACACCATATATTTT. Protein product: CASSDRVSDTIYF.